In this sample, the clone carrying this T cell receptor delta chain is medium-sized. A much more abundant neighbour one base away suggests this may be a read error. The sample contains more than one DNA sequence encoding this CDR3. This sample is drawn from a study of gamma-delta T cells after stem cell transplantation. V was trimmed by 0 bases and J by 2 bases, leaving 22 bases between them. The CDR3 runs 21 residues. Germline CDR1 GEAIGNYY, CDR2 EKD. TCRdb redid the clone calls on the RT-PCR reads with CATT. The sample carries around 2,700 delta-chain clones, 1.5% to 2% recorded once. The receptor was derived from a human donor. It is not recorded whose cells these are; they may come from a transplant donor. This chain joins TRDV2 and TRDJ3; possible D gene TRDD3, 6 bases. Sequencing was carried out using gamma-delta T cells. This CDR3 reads CACDTAERGRDNPWDTRQMFF. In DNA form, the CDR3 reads TGTGCCTGTGACACCGCGGAGAGAGGAAGGGATAACCCCTGGGACACCCGACAGATGTTTTTC.